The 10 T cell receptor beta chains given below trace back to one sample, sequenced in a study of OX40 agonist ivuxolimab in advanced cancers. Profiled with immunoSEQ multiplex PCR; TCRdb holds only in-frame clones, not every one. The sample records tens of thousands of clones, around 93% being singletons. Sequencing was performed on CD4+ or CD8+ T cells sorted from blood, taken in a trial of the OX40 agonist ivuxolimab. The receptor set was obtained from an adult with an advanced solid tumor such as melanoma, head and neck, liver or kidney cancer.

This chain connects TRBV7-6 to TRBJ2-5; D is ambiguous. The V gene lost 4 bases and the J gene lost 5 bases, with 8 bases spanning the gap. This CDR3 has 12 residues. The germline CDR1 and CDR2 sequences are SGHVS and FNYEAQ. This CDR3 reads CASSSALETQYF. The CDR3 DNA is TGTGCCAGCAGCTCGGCGTTGGAGACCCAGTACTTC.

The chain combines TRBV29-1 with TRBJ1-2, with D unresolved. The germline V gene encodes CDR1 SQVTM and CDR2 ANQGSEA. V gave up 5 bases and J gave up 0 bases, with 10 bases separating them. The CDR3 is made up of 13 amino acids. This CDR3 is CSVQGGANYGYTF. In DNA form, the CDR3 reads TGCAGCGTTCAAGGCGGAGCTAACTATGGCTACACCTTC.

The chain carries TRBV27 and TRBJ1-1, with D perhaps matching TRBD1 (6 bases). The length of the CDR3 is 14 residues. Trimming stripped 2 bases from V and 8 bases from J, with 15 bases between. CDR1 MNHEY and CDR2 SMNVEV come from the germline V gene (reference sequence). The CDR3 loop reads CASSLTGSRSEAFF. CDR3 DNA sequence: TGTGCCAGCAGTTTAACAGGGTCCAGGAGCGAAGCTTTCTTT.

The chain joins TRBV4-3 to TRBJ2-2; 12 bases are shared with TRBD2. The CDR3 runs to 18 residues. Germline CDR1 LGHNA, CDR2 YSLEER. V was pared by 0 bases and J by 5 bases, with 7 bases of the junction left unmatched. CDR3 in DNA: TGCGCCAGCAGCCAAGATTCTAGCGGGAGGGTGCGGACCGGGGAGCTGTTTTTT. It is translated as CASSQDSSGRVRTGELFF.

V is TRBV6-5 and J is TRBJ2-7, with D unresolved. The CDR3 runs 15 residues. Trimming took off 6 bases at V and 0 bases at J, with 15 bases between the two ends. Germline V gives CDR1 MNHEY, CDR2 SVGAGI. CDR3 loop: CASRGRSLSSYEQYF. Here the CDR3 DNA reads TGTGCCAGCAGAGGTCGCAGCTTAAGCTCCTACGAGCAGTACTTC.

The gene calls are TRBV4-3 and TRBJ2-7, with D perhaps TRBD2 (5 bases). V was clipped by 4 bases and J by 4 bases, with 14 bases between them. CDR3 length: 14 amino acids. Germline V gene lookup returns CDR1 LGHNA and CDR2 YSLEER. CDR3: CASSPEATSYEQYF. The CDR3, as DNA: TGCGCCAGCAGCCCGGAGGCAACTAGTTACGAGCAGTACTTC.

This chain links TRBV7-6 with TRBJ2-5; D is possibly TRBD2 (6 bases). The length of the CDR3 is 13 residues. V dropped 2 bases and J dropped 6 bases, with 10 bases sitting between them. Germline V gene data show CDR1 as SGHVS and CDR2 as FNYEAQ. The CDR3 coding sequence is TGTGCCAGCAGCTTAACTGCGGGGCAGACCCAGTACTTC. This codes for CASSLTAGQTQYF.

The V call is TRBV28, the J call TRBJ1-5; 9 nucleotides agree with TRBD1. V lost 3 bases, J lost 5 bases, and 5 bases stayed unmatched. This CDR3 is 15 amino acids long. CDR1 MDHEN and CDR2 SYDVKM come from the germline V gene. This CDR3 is CASSFRDRADQPQHF. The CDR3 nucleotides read TGTGCCAGCAGTTTTAGGGACAGGGCCGATCAGCCCCAGCATTTT.

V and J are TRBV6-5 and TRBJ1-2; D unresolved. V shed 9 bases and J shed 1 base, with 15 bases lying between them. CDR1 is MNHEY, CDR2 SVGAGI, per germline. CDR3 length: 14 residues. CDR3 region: CASAPSGFNYGYTF. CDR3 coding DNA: TGTGCCAGTGCGCCGTCGGGGTTTAACTATGGCTACACCTTC.

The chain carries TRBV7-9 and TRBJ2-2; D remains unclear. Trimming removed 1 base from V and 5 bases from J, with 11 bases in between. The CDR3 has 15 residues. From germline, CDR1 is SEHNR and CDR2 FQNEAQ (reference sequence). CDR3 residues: CASSLGETLTGELFF. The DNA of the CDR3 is TGTGCCAGCAGCTTAGGGGAAACACTAACCGGGGAGCTGTTTTTT.